This T cell receptor (beta chain) is from a study of blood T cell repertoires in COVID-19. Assay: immunoSEQ multiplex PCR; the TCRdb copy retains only in-frame clones and omits some. The sample gives fewer than 200,000 clones, more than 75% of which show up once; about 18% is in the top ten. The sample was PBMCs or T cells enriched from blood (not recorded which). The sequence was collected from a woman between 50 and 59 years old who had recovered from COVID-19.

The CDR3 region is CASSFGGTSAETQYF. In nucleotides, the CDR3 is TGTGCCAGCAGCTTTGGGGGGACTAGCGCTGAGACCCAGTACTTC. V and J are TRBV7-7 and TRBJ2-5; 10 bases match TRBD2. V lost 3 bases, J lost 5 bases, and 6 bases stayed unmatched. Per germline, CDR1 SSHAT and CDR2 FNYEAQ (reference sequence). The CDR3 totals 15 residues.